The 30 T cell receptor beta chains given below trace back to one sample, sequenced in a study of T cells in women clearing cervical HPV infection. Clones were read by immunoSEQ multiplex PCR, and TCRdb kept only the in-frame ones, dropping some. The sample has about 30,000 clones. The sequencing input was blood buffy coat. The receptors shown here come from a woman aged 18 to 69 with a cervical HPV16 infection that either progressed to CIN3+ or cleared (not recorded which).

Note on this clone: The read gets to within 3 residues of the CDR3 end, and the germline J gene fills in the rest. The same CDR3 arises from other DNA sequences in this sample as well. The chain combines TRBV5-1 with TRBJ1-1; 8 nucleotides match TRBD1. This CDR3 comprises 15 residues. CDR1 is SGHRS, CDR2 YFSETQ, per germline. The J segment lost 2 bases and the V segment lost 0 bases, leaving 3 bases of the junction unmatched. The covered CDR3 bases are TGCGCCAGCAGCTTGGAAGGACAGGGAAACACTGAA. It codes for CASSLEGQGNTE. The CDR3 as a whole reads CASSLEGQGNTEAFF.

Remarks on this clone: The read ends 3 residues early relative to the CDR3; the germline J gene fills the gap. The chain combines TRBV11-2 with TRBJ1-1, with 7 bases fitting TRBD1. The germline V gene has CDR1 SGHAT and CDR2 FQNNGV. The CDR3 totals 15 residues. The CDR3 bases that were read are TGTGCCAGCAGACAACCCGCTTTAGGACAGGCTAAA. This translates into CASRQPALGQAK. The full CDR3 reads CASRQPALGQAKAFF.

CDR3 in amino acids: CASSTRQGANEQYF. The sequenced part of the CDR3 DNA is TGTGCCAGCAGCACCCGACAGGGGGCAAACGAG. The gene calls are TRBV5-6 and TRBJ2-7; TRBD1 matches at 10 bases. The read is 3 residues too short to cover the CDR3 end, so that end is filled in from the germline J gene. CDR1 is SGHDT, CDR2 YYEEEE, per germline. The CDR3 runs to 14 residues. Trimming at V came to 4 bases and at J to 5 bases, leaving 6 bases not matched to a gene.

Note on this clone: The read gets to within 3 residues of the CDR3 end, and the germline J gene fills in the rest. The gene calls are TRBV18 and TRBJ2-7; D is unclear. The CDR3 covers 15 residues. Trimming pared 1 base from V and 6 bases from J, leaving 16 bases between. In germline, CDR1 is KGHSH, CDR2 LQKENI. The CDR3 sequence is CASSPRAGHDGEQYF. The sequenced CDR3 bases are TGTGCCAGCTCACCACGGGCAGGCCATGATGGCGAG.

On this clone itself: With the read ending 3 residues before the CDR3 end, the germline J gene is used to fill in that end. The V call is TRBV2, the J call TRBJ2-2, with 8 nucleotides matching TRBD2. Germline CDR1 and CDR2: SNHLY and FYNNEI. The CDR3 spans 16 residues. The sequenced CDR3 bases are TGTGCCAGCAGTGAAGCGCTTCCGTCGGGGGGGGGAAAG. Protein product: CASSEALPSGGGK. The full CDR3 protein is CASSEALPSGGGKLFF.

A remark on this clone: The CDR3 is cut off 3 residues early in the read; its end comes from the germline J gene. V is TRBV7-2 and J is TRBJ1-2; D ambiguous. Germline lookup yields CDR1 SGHTA and CDR2 FQGNSA. The CDR3 is 15 residues long. The CDR3 sequence: CASSHLVEVAQSYTF. The part of the CDR3 DNA that was read is TGTGCCAGCAGTCATTTGGTAGAGGTAGCCCAGAGC.

For this clone: The DNA ends 3 residues before the CDR3 does, and the rest of the CDR3 is filled in from the germline J gene. The chain recombines TRBV20-1 with TRBJ2-5; 10 nucleotides agree with TRBD2. The CDR3 is 18 residues long. The J segment lost 5 bases and the V segment lost 4 bases, leaving 19 bases of the junction unmatched. The germline gives CDR1 DFQATT, CDR2 SNEGSKA (reference sequence). The DNA read from the CDR3 is TGCAGTGCTATTCCCTCCCTAGCGGGGGCGCCTCGGGGCGAGACC. It yields the protein CSAIPSLAGAPRGET. From start to end, the CDR3 is CSAIPSLAGAPRGETQYF.

Regarding this clone: The CDR3 end falls 3 residues outside the read, so it is completed with the germline J gene. The chain carries TRBV5-1 and TRBJ1-2; D is uncertain. The CDR3 contains 13 residues. Looked up from germline, CDR1 is SGHRS and CDR2 is YFSETQ. The CDR3 DNA, read in part, is TGCGCCAGCAGCTTATCAGGAATGCAGGGC. Its translation is CASSLSGMQG. The whole CDR3 protein is CASSLSGMQGYTF.

Incomplete CDR3 DNA: TGTGCCAGCGAGACATTTGGGGATACG. Translating it yields CASETFGDT. The full CDR3 protein reads CASETFGDTQYF. The rearrangement links TRBV28 to TRBJ2-3; the D is unclear. From the germline J gene comes the end of the CDR3, since the read stops 3 residues before it. The germline V gene encodes CDR1 MDHEN and CDR2 SYDVKM. The CDR3 extends over 12 amino acids. V was clipped by 8 bases and J by 6 bases, with 12 bases between them. The variable domain in full, completed from reference TRBV28 and TRBJ2-3, reads DVKVTQSSRYLVKRTGEKVFLECVQDMDHENMFWYRQDPGLGLRLIYFSYDVKMKEKGDIPEGYSVSREKKERFSLILESASTNQTSMYLCASETFGDTQYFGPGTRLTVL.

Concerning this clone: The read ends 3 residues shy of where the CDR3 ends; the end is completed using the germline J gene. The chain is built from TRBV6-2 or TRBV6-3 and TRBJ2-5; D remains unclear. The germline V gene has CDR1 MNHEY and CDR2 SVGEGT. There are 13 residues in the CDR3. V was cut by 6 bases and J by 2 bases, with 10 bases left in between. The CDR3: CASRPPGQETQYF. The CDR3 DNA, read in part, is TGTGCCAGCAGACCCCCAGGACAAGAGACC.

Concerning this clone itself: The read finishes 3 residues shy of the CDR3 end, and the germline J gene is used to complete it. The genes are TRBV7-8 and TRBJ2-7; TRBD2 matches at 11 bases. CDR3 length: 17 residues. CDR1 is SGHVS, CDR2 FQNEAQ, per germline. V shed 5 bases, J shed 0 bases, and the junction held 9 bases outside the gene matches. The CDR3 reads CASSKRGLADLSYEQYF. The DNA read from the CDR3 is TGTGCCAGCAGCAAGCGGGGACTAGCGGACCTCTCCTACGAG.

Comment on this clone: The missing CDR3 end, 3 residues past where the read stops, is filled in from the germline J gene. The genes are TRBV7-9 and TRBJ2-1, with 9 bases matching TRBD1. The CDR3 is 15 amino acids. From germline, CDR1 is SEHNR and CDR2 FQNEAQ (reference sequence). V shed 5 bases and J 9 bases; nucleotides not matched to a gene: 11. Incomplete CDR3 DNA: TGTGCCAGCAGCCCCTTCCAGGACAGGGGCCGTGAG. Amino acids: CASSPFQDRGRE. The complete CDR3 sequence is CASSPFQDRGREQFF.

About this clone: The CDR3 goes on 3 residues after the read ends, and that part is filled in from the germline J gene. The rearrangement links TRBV2 to TRBJ2-7; TRBD1 agrees at 11 bases. The germline V gene has CDR1 SNHLY and CDR2 FYNNEI. CDR3 length: 14 amino acids. V lost 6 bases to trimming and J lost 6 bases; unmatched junction nucleotides: 7. CDR3 region: CASSARTGGSEQYF. The sequenced part of the CDR3 DNA is TGTGCCAGCAGCGCAAGGACAGGGGGCTCCGAG.

A remark on this clone: The DNA ends 3 residues before the CDR3 does, and the rest of the CDR3 is filled in from the germline J gene. The chain combines TRBV5-1 with TRBJ2-3; the match to TRBD1 covers 8 bases. The CDR3 length is 16 residues. Germline assignment: CDR1 SGHRS and CDR2 YFSETQ. V dropped 0 bases and J dropped 0; count of bases not matched to a gene: 3. CDR3 sequence: CASSLGDRYSTDTQYF. The sequenced CDR3 bases are TGCGCCAGCAGCTTGGGGGACAGGTATAGCACAGATACG. The whole variable domain, remainder taken from reference TRBV5-1 and TRBJ2-3, is KAGVTQTPRYLIKTRGQQVTLSCSPISGHRSVSWYQQTPGQGLQFLFEYFSETQRNKGNFPGRFSGRQFSNSRSEMNVSTLELGDSALYLCASSLGDRYSTDTQYFGPGTRLTVL.

This clone is deemed large by its frequency. Read data end 3 residues before the CDR3 end; the end is taken from the germline J gene. V is TRBV5-4 and J is TRBJ2-5, with TRBD1 matching 8 bases. The ends lost 2 bases at V and 2 bases at J; junction bases unmatched: 2. This CDR3 region has 14 residues. CDR1 SGHNT and CDR2 YYREEE come from the germline V gene (reference sequence). CDR3 sequence reads: CASSFTGGQETQYF. CDR3 DNA, as far as it was read: TGTGCCAGCAGCTTTACAGGGGGACAAGAGACC.

As to this clone: The read comes to an end 3 residues before the CDR3 does, leaving the germline J gene to fill in the end. The rearrangement uses TRBV2 and TRBJ2-5; 9 bases fit TRBD1. The germline V gene has CDR1 SNHLY and CDR2 FYNNEI. CDR3 size: 15 residues. Trimming took 5 bases from V and 4 from J; bases not matched to a gene: 8. The CDR3 DNA, read in part, is TGTGCCAGCAGTCCGGACAGGGGAATCGGAGAGACC. Translated: CASSPDRGIGET. Given in full, the CDR3 is CASSPDRGIGETQYF.

Notes on this clone: The read ends 3 residues early relative to the CDR3; the germline J gene fills the gap. The chain couples TRBV20-1 to TRBJ2-2; 10 nucleotides align to TRBD2. CDR3 length equals 16 residues. Germline loops: CDR1 DFQATT, CDR2 SNEGSKA (reference sequence). V was clipped by 6 bases and J by 7 bases; unmatched bases: 14. This CDR3 is CSAPVRTSGDGGELFF. CDR3 DNA, as far as it was read: TGCAGTGCGCCTGTGCGTACTAGCGGGGATGGCGGGGAG.

With respect to this clone: The read falls 3 residues short of the CDR3 end, and the missing part is taken from the germline J gene. The V and J genes are TRBV7-2 and TRBJ2-7; a possible D gene is TRBD2 (5 bases). V lost 5 bases, J lost 0 bases, and 11 bases lay in between. Germline loops: CDR1 SGHTA, CDR2 FQGNSA. There are 14 residues in the CDR3. The CDR3 DNA, read in part, is TGTGCCAGCAGCCCGCGGGTGAGCTCCTACGAG. Translating gives CASSPRVSSYE. The full CDR3 reads CASSPRVSSYEQYF. The whole variable domain, filled in from reference TRBV7-2 and TRBJ2-7, reads GAGVSQSPSNKVTEKGKDVELRCDPISGHTALYWYRQSLGQGLEFLIYFQGNSAPDKSGLPSDRFSAERTGGSVSTLTIQRTQQEDSAVYLCASSPRVSSYEQYFGPGTRLTVT.

As to this clone: The CDR3 is cut off 3 residues early in the read; its end comes from the germline J gene. V and J are TRBV20-1 and TRBJ2-3; the match to TRBD2 covers 9 bases. This CDR3 is 14 amino acids long. Per germline, CDR1 DFQATT and CDR2 SNEGSKA (reference sequence). The V and J ends lost 3 bases and 4 bases, in that order; junction bases with no gene match: 5. The sequenced CDR3 bases are TGCAGTGCTAGGGAGCGGGAGGCCGCAGATACG. Encoded protein: CSAREREAADT. The whole CDR3 region reads CSAREREAADTQYF.

As regards this clone: Read sequence stops 3 residues before the CDR3 end, and the germline J gene provides the missing end. The rearrangement uses TRBV2 and TRBJ2-3; 9 bases align to TRBD1. CDR1 is SNHLY, CDR2 FYNNEI, per germline. Trimming removed 5 bases from V and 4 bases from J; junction bases left unmatched: 4. This CDR3 has 14 amino acids. CDR3 protein: CASSPGQGSDTQYF. The part of the CDR3 DNA that was read is TGTGCCAGCAGTCCGGGACAGGGCTCAGATACG.

Concerning this clone: The read ends 3 residues early relative to the CDR3; the germline J gene fills the gap. The chain carries TRBV2 and TRBJ2-1; D ambiguous. In germline, CDR1 is SNHLY, CDR2 FYNNEI. The V and J ends lost 6 bases and 3 bases respectively, with 15 bases between them. This CDR3 comprises 15 residues. CDR3 protein: CASSPVVPGYNEQFF. CDR3 DNA, as far as it was read: TGTGCCAGCAGCCCAGTGGTTCCTGGCTACAATGAG.

CDR3 DNA (partial): TGCGCCAGCAGCCTCAGGACAGGGGGGTCGGAGACC. Its translation: CASSLRTGGSET. The full CDR3 protein reads CASSLRTGGSETQYF. The rearrangement uses TRBV5-1 and TRBJ2-5, with TRBD1 matching 10 bases. The read gets to within 3 residues of the CDR3 end, and the germline J gene fills in the rest. The junction had 8 bases not matched to a gene; V was cut back by 4 bases and J by 5 bases. This CDR3 spans 15 amino acids. The germline V gene has CDR1 SGHRS and CDR2 YFSETQ.

In regard to this clone: The observed sequence ends 3 residues before the CDR3 terminus, with the missing tail filled in from the germline J gene. The rearrangement uses TRBV20-1 and TRBJ2-5, with 11 positions matching TRBD2. Germline V gene lookup returns CDR1 DFQATT and CDR2 SNEGSKA (reference sequence). CDR3 length: 16 amino acids. J lost 3 bases, V lost 3 bases, and 9 bases had no gene match. The sequenced CDR3 bases are TGCAGTGCTAGCCCACTACTAGCGGGAGTGGAAGAGACC. Translating it yields CSASPLLAGVEET. In full, the CDR3 is CSASPLLAGVEETQYF.

For this clone: The observed sequence ends 3 residues before the CDR3 terminus, with the missing tail filled in from the germline J gene. V usage is TRBV6-1 and J usage is TRBJ2-7; no clear D. This CDR3 spans 14 amino acids. Trimming pared 3 bases from V and 2 bases from J, leaving 11 bases between. Germline assignment: CDR1 MNHNS and CDR2 SASEGT. CDR3 bases read: TGTGCCAGCAGTGAGAATCAGGTTGCCTACGAG. As protein: CASSENQVAYE. The whole CDR3 reads CASSENQVAYEQYF.

CDR3 DNA, as far as it was read: TGTGCCAGCAGCTTTAGGACTAGCGGGAGGTTCGAC. The encoded protein is CASSFRTSGRFD. The full CDR3 is CASSFRTSGRFDYTF. The chain carries TRBV7-9 and TRBJ1-2; D uncertain. The read ends 3 residues shy of where the CDR3 ends; the end is completed using the germline J gene. CDR1 and CDR2 from the germline V gene are SEHNR and FQNEAQ (reference sequence). The CDR3 extends over 15 amino acids.

As for this clone: Read coverage stops 3 residues before the CDR3 terminus; the germline J gene supplies the remainder. This sequence joins TRBV19 and TRBJ1-5, with D maybe TRBD1 (6 bases). Trimming removed 6 bases at V and 0 bases at J, with 12 bases between. Looked up from germline, CDR1 is LNHDA and CDR2 is SQIVND (reference sequence). CDR3 size: 15 residues. The CDR3 bases that were read are TGTGCCAGTAGGGGGGCAGGTTATAGCAATCAGCCC. Translated: CASRGAGYSNQP. The whole CDR3 region reads CASRGAGYSNQPQHF.

Note on this clone: The read stops 3 residues short of the end of the CDR3; the missing end is completed from the germline J gene. The chain carries TRBV28 and TRBJ1-1, with 8 positions matching TRBD1. This CDR3 is built from 16 residues. V lost 5 bases and J lost 1; bases outside the gene matches: 9. Germline V gene lookup returns CDR1 MDHEN and CDR2 SYDVKM. The chain's CDR3 is CASSPTGGGRNTEAFF. Partial CDR3 DNA: TGTGCCAGCAGTCCCACAGGGGGGGGAAGGAACACTGAA.

Worth noting for this clone: The read gets to within 3 residues of the CDR3 end, and the germline J gene fills in the rest. This chain joins TRBV2 and TRBJ1-4, with D perhaps TRBD1 (5 bases). Germline CDR1 is SNHLY and CDR2 is FYNNEI. V lost 6 bases and J 0 bases, leaving 14 bases between the germline ends. This CDR3 comprises 16 residues. The CDR3 spells CASRLDSAATNEKLFF. The sequenced CDR3 bases are TGTGCCAGCAGGCTCGACAGCGCTGCAACTAATGAAAAA.

On this clone: The missing CDR3 end, 3 residues past where the read stops, is filled in from the germline J gene. The V and J genes are TRBV7-3 and TRBJ2-1; 10 positions match TRBD2. Per germline, CDR1 SGHTA and CDR2 FQGTGA. With V trimmed by 7 bases and J by 4 bases, 4 bases remained unmatched. The CDR3 sequence is 14 residues long. This chain's CDR3 is CASTGTSEYNEQFF. The CDR3 DNA, read in part, is TGTGCCAGCACCGGGACTAGCGAGTACAATGAG.

In the case of this clone: The CDR3 extends 3 residues past the end of the read, so its final part is completed from the germline J gene. The chain uses TRBV20-1 and TRBJ2-5, with unresolved D. Germline CDR1 is DFQATT and CDR2 is SNEGSKA (reference sequence). V shed 2 bases and J shed 1 base, with 8 bases lying between them. The CDR3 has 13 residues. CDR3 sequence: CSARLQSQETQYF. CDR3 DNA (partial): TGCAGTGCTAGACTCCAGTCCCAAGAGACC.